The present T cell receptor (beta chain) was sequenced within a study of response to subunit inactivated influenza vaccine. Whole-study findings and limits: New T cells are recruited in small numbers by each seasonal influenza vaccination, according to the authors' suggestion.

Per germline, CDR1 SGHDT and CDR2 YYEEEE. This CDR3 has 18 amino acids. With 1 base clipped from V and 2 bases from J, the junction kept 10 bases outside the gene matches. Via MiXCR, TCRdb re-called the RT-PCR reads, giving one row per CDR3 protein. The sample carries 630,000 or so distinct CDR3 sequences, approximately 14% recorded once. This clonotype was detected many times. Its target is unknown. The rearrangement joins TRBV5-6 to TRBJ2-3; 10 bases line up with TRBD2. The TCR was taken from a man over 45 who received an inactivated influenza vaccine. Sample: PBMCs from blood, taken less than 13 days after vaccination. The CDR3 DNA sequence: TGTGCCAGCAGCTTGTTCGGGAAAACTAGCGGGGTCACAGATACGCAGTATTTT. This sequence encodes CASSLFGKTSGVTDTQYF.